This T cell receptor beta chain was retrieved from a study of cytomegalovirus exposure and HLA in healthy donors. Worth noting for this clone: What it binds is not known.

Germline V lookup: CDR1 SNHLY, CDR2 FYNNEI. The CDR3 has 13 amino acids. Trimming left V 2 bases short and J 5 bases short, with 7 bases between. PCR primers comprised 60 Vbeta and 13 Jbeta primers. Only in-frame clones appear in the TCRdb table, and some are missing; sequencing was by immunoSEQ multiplex PCR. The sample yields roughly 100,000 clones, roughly 80% seen once. Notes on the study in general: Analyses of presence and absence presupposed an approximately uniform sequencing depth across donors.

Sequenced material: PBMCs. The source is a male donor in good health and CMV-seropositive. V and J are TRBV2 and TRBJ1-5; D not certain. CDR3 nucleotides: TGTGCCAGCAGTGAAAGGCGGGATCAGCCCCAGCATTTT. It is translated as CASSERRDQPQHF. Based on the CDR3 plus reference TRBV2 and TRBJ1-5, the full variable domain is EPEVTQTPSHQVTQMGQEVILRCVPISNHLYFYWYRQILGQKVEFLVSFYNNEISEKSEIFDDQFSVERPDGSNFTLKIRSTKLEDSAMYFCASSERRDQPQHFGDGTRLSIL.